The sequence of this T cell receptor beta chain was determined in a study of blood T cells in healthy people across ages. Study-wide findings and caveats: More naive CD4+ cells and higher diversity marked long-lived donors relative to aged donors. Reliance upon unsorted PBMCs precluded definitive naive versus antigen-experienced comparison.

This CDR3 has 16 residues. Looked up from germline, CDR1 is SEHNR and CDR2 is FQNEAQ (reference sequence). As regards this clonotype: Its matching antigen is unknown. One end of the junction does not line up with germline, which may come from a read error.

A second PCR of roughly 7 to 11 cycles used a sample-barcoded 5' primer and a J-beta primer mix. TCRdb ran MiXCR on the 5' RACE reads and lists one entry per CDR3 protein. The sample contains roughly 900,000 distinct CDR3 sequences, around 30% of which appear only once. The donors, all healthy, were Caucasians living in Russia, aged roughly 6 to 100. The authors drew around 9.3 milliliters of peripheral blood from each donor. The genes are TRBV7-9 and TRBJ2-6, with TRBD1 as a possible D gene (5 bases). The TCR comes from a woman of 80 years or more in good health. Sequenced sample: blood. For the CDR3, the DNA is TGTGCCAGCAGCTTATCCGGCTACTCTGGGGCCAACGTCCGGACTTTC. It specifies CASSLSGYSGANVRTF.